This T cell receptor (beta chain) appears in the sequencing data of a study of T cell responses to AZD1222 COVID-19 vaccine (dated by TCRdb to the early 2020s). Notes on the research overall: AZD1222 recipients given second doses at about 4 weeks or at about 12 weeks were pooled, since spike-specific TCR depth and breadth were not found to differ between the two schedules. A total of over 230 trial participants underwent TCR sequencing, of whom approximately 200 had received two doses of AZD1222 and roughly 26 had received two doses of the MenACWY control vaccine. Trial participants were enrolled by age into subgroups of 18-55, 56-69 and 70-plus years, and about 150, 27 and 61 TCR-sequenced participants, respectively, were included in these subgroups.

The CDR3 regions of human TCRbeta chains were analyzed by immunosequencing. The study's own analysis went as follows. TCRs in the repertoires were matched against a reference library of SARS-CoV-2-specific TCRs that had been generated with the MIRA antigen-specificity platform. Breadth was defined as the fraction of unique TCRs that were SARS-CoV-2-associated, and depth was defined as the fraction of total T cells that were SARS-CoV-2-associated. Each spike-specific TCR was assigned to its reactive spike region and to a CD4 or CD8 class using the MIRA data. Log10-transformed breadth and depth values were compared by one-way ANOVA with Sidak's multiple comparisons tests. The table was pulled from immuneACCESS by TCRdb, which kept in-frame rearrangements only. Such tables lose some clones; where checked, under half of the loss comes from unresolved V genes, and the rest has no known cause. The DNA was the basis for D and trimming; V, J and clone size are from that table. In this sample the table shows 120,000 or so clones, more than 75% of which occur a single time. The top ten clonotypes cover more than 9% of the sample.

The junction carries 12 bases between V and J, which are trimmed by 0 bases and 6 bases respectively. Taken from cysteine to phenylalanine, the CDR3 has 14 residues. Only the CDR3 region is kept as DNA, spanning 42 bases read in frame from base 1. The germline V gene (reference sequence) sets CDR1 to LGHDT and CDR2 to YNNKEL. As concerns this clone: Its cognate antigen has yet to be identified. No base qualities exist here, and no much larger clone lies one base off it.

Findings and caveats that apply to the study as a whole: CD4 TCRs associated with the vaccine covered the entire spike protein, and the dominant responses were in regions 160-218 and 743-854. Only five or six AZD1222 recipients were SARS-CoV-2 seropositive at baseline, limiting conclusions about previously exposed vaccinees. Participants were mostly white British and included more females than males, and it was suggested by the authors that clonal diversity may have been underestimated. Reportedly, close to half of the unique spike-specific TCRs recognized epitopes lying outside the regions that are mutated in the B.1.351 and B.1.1.7 variants. In the small 56-69-year group, the increase in depth fell short of significance, most likely because of low power. After two AZD1222 doses, both the breadth and the depth of spike-specific TCRs were significantly higher than at day 0 and than in MenACWY recipients. Because no samples from the day 14 peak response were available, repertoires could be characterized only after the peak T cell response.

Reading the label with the study, this specimen's time point is: baseline before first vaccination. Samples from vaccinated people were obtained from the UK trials COV001 and COV002, which included a single-blind randomized controlled phase 2/3 trial of AZD1222 (ChAdOx1 nCoV-19) in healthy adults. Trial participant PBMC samples were collected at day 0 and day 28 after the second dose for TCRbeta chain sequencing. The clonotype was recovered from an adult in good health. The V and J segments used are TRBV3-1 (or the pseudogene TRBV3-2) and TRBJ2-7, with the D segment identity uncertain. Here the sequenced sample was peripheral blood, taken on day 0 of AZD1222 vaccination. The CDR3 in this case is CASSQDDTFSEQYF. The nucleotide sequence reads TGTGCCAGCAGCCAAGATGATACTTTCAGCGAGCAGTACTTC.